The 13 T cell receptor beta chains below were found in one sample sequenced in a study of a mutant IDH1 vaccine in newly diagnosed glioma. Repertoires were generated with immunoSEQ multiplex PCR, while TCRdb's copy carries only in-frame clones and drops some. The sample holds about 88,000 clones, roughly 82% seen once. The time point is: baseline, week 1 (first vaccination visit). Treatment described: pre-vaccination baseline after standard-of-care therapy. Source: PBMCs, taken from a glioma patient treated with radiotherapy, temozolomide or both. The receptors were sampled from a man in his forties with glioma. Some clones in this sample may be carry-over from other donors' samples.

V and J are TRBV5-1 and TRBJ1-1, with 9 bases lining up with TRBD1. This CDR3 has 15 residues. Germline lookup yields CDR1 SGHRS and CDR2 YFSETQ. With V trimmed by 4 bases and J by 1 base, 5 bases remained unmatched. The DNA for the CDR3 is TGCGCCAGCAGCCGTGACAGGGGGGCGAACACTGAAGCTTTCTTT. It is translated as CASSRDRGANTEAFF.

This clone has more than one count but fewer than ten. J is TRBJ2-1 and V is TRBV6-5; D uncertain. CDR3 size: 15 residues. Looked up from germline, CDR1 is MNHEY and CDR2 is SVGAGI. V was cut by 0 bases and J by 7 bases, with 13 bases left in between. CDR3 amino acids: CASSYSFDATNEQFF. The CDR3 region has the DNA TGTGCCAGCAGTTACTCCTTCGACGCGACTAATGAGCAGTTCTTC.

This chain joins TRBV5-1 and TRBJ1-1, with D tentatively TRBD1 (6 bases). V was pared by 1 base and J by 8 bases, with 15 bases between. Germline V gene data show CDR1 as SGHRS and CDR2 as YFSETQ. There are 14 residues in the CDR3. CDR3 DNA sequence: TGCGCCAGCAGCTTGATGGCAGGGGATTGGGAAGCTTTCTTT. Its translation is CASSLMAGDWEAFF.

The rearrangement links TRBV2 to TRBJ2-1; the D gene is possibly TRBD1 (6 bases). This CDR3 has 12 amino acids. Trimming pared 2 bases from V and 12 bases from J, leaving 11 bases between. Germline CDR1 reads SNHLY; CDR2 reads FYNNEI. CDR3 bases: TGTGCCAGCAGTGAATACAGGGTACGGCAGTTCTTC. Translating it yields CASSEYRVRQFF.

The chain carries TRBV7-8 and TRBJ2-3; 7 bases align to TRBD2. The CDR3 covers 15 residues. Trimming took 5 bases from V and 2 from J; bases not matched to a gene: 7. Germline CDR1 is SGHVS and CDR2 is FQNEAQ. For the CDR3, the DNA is TGTGCCAGCAGCCTGCGGGGGATACTCACAGATACGCAGTATTTT. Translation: CASSLRGILTDTQYF.

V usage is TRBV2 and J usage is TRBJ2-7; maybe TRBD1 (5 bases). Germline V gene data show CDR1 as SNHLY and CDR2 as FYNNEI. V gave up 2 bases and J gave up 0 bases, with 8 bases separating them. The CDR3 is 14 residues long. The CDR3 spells CASSERRVSYEQYF. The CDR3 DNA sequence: TGTGCCAGCAGTGAACGCAGGGTCTCCTACGAGCAGTACTTC.

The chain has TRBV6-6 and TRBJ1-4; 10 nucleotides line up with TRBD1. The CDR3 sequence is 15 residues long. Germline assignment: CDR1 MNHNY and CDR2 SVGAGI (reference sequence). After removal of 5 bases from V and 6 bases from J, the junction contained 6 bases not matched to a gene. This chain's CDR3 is CASSPDRGRDEKLFF. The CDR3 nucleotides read TGTGCCAGCAGTCCTGACAGGGGGCGGGATGAAAAACTGTTTTTT.

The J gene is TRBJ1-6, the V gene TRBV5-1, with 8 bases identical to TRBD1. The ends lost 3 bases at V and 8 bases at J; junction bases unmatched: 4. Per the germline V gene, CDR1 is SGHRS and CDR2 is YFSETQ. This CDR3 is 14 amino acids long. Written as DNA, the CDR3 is TGCGCCAGCAGCTGGGGGACAGGCGATTCACCCCTCCACTTT. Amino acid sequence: CASSWGTGDSPLHF.

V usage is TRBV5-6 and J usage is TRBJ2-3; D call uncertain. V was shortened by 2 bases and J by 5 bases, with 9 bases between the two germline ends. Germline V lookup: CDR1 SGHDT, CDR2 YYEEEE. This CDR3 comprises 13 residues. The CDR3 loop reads CASSLGNLDTQYF. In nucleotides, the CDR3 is TGTGCCAGCAGCTTAGGTAACCTAGATACGCAGTATTTT.

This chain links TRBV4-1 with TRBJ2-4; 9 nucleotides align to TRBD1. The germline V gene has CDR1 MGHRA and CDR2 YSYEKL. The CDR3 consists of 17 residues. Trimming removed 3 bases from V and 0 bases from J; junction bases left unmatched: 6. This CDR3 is CASSHGTGLLAKNIQYF. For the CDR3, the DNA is TGCGCCAGCAGCCACGGGACAGGGTTACTAGCCAAAAACATTCAGTACTTC.

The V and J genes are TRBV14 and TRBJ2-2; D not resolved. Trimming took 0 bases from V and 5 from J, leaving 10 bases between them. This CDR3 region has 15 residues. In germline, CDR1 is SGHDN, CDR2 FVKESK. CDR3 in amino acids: CASSQELPGTGELFF. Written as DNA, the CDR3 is TGTGCCAGCAGCCAAGAGCTTCCGGGTACCGGGGAGCTGTTTTTT.

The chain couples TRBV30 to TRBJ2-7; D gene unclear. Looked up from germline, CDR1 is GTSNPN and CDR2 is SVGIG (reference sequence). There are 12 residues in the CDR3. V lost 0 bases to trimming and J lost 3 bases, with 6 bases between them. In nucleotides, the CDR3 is TGTGCCTGGAGTGTATCCGACTACGAGCAGTACTTC. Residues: CAWSVSDYEQYF.

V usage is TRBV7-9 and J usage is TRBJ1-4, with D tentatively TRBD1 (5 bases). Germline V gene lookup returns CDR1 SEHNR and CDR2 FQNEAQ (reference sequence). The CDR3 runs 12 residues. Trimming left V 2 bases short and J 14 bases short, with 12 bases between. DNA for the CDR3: TGTGCCAGCAGCTTAAATGGGGGAATGCTGTTTTTT. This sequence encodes CASSLNGGMLFF.